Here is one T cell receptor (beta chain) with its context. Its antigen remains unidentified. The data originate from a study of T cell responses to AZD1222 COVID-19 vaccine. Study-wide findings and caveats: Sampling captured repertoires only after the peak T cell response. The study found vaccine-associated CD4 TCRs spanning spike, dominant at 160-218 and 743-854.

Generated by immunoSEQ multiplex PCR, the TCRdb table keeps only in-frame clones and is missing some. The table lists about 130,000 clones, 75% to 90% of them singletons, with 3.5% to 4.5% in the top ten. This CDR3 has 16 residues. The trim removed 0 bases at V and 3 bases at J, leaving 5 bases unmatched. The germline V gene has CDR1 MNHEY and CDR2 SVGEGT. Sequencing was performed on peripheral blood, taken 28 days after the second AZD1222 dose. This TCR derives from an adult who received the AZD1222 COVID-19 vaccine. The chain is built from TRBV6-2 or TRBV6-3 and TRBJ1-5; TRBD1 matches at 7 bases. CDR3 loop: CASSYSGTGVNQPQHF. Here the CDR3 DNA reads TGTGCCAGCAGTTACTCCGGAACAGGGGTCAATCAGCCCCAGCATTTT.